This entry concerns a single T cell receptor (beta chain). This specimen comes from a study of blood T cell repertoires in COVID-19. In the original analysis: The authors estimated nucleated cell counts from reference gene primer amplification. TCRdb's table, derived via immunoSEQ multiplex PCR, lists solely in-frame clones and lacks some. That table supplies the V and J calls and clone size; D and trimming were determined from the DNA. The data contain about 270,000 clones, over 75% of them singletons. The CDR3 totals 17 residues. Germline CDR1 is LGHNA and CDR2 is YNFKEQ. V gave up 4 bases and J gave up 4 bases, with 22 bases separating them.

The sequenced sample consisted of PBMCs or T cells enriched from blood (not recorded which). The source is a woman aged 18-29 years who had recovered from COVID-19. V gene TRBV4-2 combines with J gene TRBJ1-2; TRBD1 is a possible D gene (6 bases). The DNA for the CDR3 is TGTGCCAGCAGCCGGTCCCCCACGAGACAGGAGCTCTATGGCTACACCTTC. This gives the protein CASSRSPTRQELYGYTF.